The 28 T cell receptor beta chains reported below all come from one sample, sequenced in a study of blood T cell repertoires in COVID-19. Libraries were prepared by immunoSEQ multiplex PCR; TCRdb keeps only in-frame clonotypes and omits some of them. The table lists 30,000 to 45,000 clones, about nine tenths of them singletons, with 4.8% in the top ten. The specimen was peripheral blood. The receptors were sampled from a human donor in a cohort sampled during active COVID-19.

V is TRBV5-4 and J is TRBJ2-1, with D perhaps TRBD2 (5 bases). The CDR3 length is 12 residues. Per germline, CDR1 SGHNT and CDR2 YYREEE (reference sequence). The V end lost 2 bases, the J end lost 10 bases, and 10 bases lay between the germline ends. DNA of the CDR3: TGTGCCAGCAGCTTTCCGGGAAGCGAGCAGTTCTTC. This codes for CASSFPGSEQFF.

This clone was observed a single time. V and J are TRBV7-2 and TRBJ2-1; D perhaps matches TRBD1 (5 bases). V lost 3 bases, J lost 0 bases, and 12 bases lay in between. Germline-derived CDR1 and CDR2 are SGHTA and FQGNSA. CDR3 size: 16 residues. CDR3 in amino acids: CASSLQRGSSYNEQFF. In nucleotides, the CDR3 is TGTGCCAGCAGCTTGCAAAGGGGAAGCTCCTACAATGAGCAGTTCTTC.

The count of this clone is one. V usage is TRBV11-3 and J usage is TRBJ2-5; unclear D gene. V was shortened by 5 bases and J by 2 bases, with 15 bases between the two germline ends. Germline V gene data show CDR1 as SGHNT and CDR2 as YENEEA. The CDR3 runs to 15 residues. CDR3 DNA sequence: TGTGCCAGCAGCCCGTCGCGGAGTCCTCAAGAGACCCAGTACTTC. This gives the protein CASSPSRSPQETQYF.

The V gene is TRBV5-1, the J gene TRBJ1-1, with TRBD1 identical over 8 bases. V lost 6 bases to trimming and J lost 4 bases; unmatched junction nucleotides: 5. The V gene's germline CDR1 is SGHRS and CDR2 YFSETQ. This CDR3 spans 13 amino acids. The CDR3 nucleotides are TGCGCCAGCATCGGACAGGGAGGCACTGAAGCTTTCTTT. Protein sequence: CASIGQGGTEAFF. Full variable domain (rest looked up from reference TRBV5-1 and TRBJ1-1): KAGVTQTPRYLIKTRGQQVTLSCSPISGHRSVSWYQQTPGQGLQFLFEYFSETQRNKGNFPGRFSGRQFSNSRSEMNVSTLELGDSALYLCASIGQGGTEAFFGQGTRLTVV.

The chain has TRBV6-5 and TRBJ1-4, with a tentative D call TRBD1 (6 bases). Trimming left V 6 bases short and J 4 bases short, with 9 bases between. The CDR3 consists of 13 residues. The germline V gene has CDR1 MNHEY and CDR2 SVGAGI. Written as DNA, the CDR3 is TGTGCCAGCAGAACAGGGAGTAATGAAAAACTGTTTTTT. Translated: CASRTGSNEKLFF.

V is TRBV5-1 and J is TRBJ2-1, with TRBD1 identical over 10 bases. V was pared by 5 bases and J by 6 bases, with 2 bases of the junction left unmatched. The germline V gene has CDR1 SGHRS and CDR2 YFSETQ. The CDR3 runs to 13 residues. CDR3 coding DNA: TGCGCCAGCAGTTGGACAGGGGGCAATGAGCAGTTCTTC. Its protein is CASSWTGGNEQFF.

The rearrangement joins TRBV19 to TRBJ1-5, with TRBD1 identical over 11 bases. Germline values: CDR1 LNHDA, CDR2 SQIVND (reference sequence). V dropped 4 bases and J dropped 3; count of bases not matched to a gene: 2. The CDR3 contains 15 residues. DNA for the CDR3: TGTGCCAGTAGTAGGGACAGGGGGGACAATCAGCCCCAGCATTTT. Amino acid sequence: CASSRDRGDNQPQHF.

This chain links TRBV28 with TRBJ2-5; possibly TRBD2 for D (6 bases). The V end lost 3 bases, the J end lost 5 bases, and 10 bases lay between the germline ends. The CDR3 has 13 residues. Germline CDR1 reads MDHEN; CDR2 reads SYDVKM. DNA for the CDR3: TGTGCCAGCAGTTTCCGGGGAGGCGAGACCCAGTACTTC. This sequence encodes CASSFRGGETQYF.

This sequence joins TRBV6-6 and TRBJ2-1; 8 positions agree with TRBD2. With V trimmed by 1 base and J by 8 bases, 4 bases remained unmatched. This CDR3 contains 14 residues. CDR1 is MNHNY, CDR2 SVGAGI, per germline (reference sequence). The CDR3 spells CASSYYGRGDEQFF. CDR3 sequence (DNA): TGTGCCAGCAGTTACTACGGGAGGGGCGATGAGCAGTTCTTC.

V is TRBV28 and J is TRBJ2-7; 9 nucleotides line up with TRBD2. The CDR3 consists of 15 residues. Germline loops: CDR1 MDHEN, CDR2 SYDVKM. J lost 1 base, V lost 7 bases, and 8 bases had no gene match. CDR3 DNA sequence: TGTGCCAGCAATACCCCGGGACTAGCATCCTACGAGCAGTACTTC. Its translation is CASNTPGLASYEQYF.

The J gene is TRBJ2-5, the V gene TRBV5-1; no reliable D call. The CDR3 has 13 residues. Germline CDR1 is SGHRS and CDR2 is YFSETQ. The V end was cut by 0 bases, the J end by 3 bases, with 6 bases between. CDR3 nucleotides: TGCGCCAGCAGCTTGGCCGAGGAAGAGACCCAGTACTTC. Protein: CASSLAEEETQYF.

This chain joins TRBV11-2 and TRBJ2-2; D might be TRBD2 (5 bases). CDR1 is SGHAT and CDR2 is FQNNGV in the germline V gene. There are 17 residues in the CDR3. The V end was cut by 1 base, the J end by 0 bases, with 12 bases between. CDR3 protein: CASSLGSWEPNTGELFF. Written as DNA, the CDR3 is TGTGCCAGCAGCTTAGGTTCCTGGGAGCCGAACACCGGGGAGCTGTTTTTT.

The chain combines TRBV5-6 with TRBJ1-1; TRBD1 might be the D (6 bases). CDR1 and CDR2 (germline): SGHDT, YYEEEE. Trimming pared 5 bases from V and 1 base from J, leaving 9 bases between. This CDR3 region has 13 residues. The CDR3 protein is CASRKDRNTEAFF. CDR3 coding DNA: TGTGCCAGCAGGAAGGACAGGAACACTGAAGCTTTCTTT.

The chain combines TRBV21-1 with TRBJ2-1; the table's TRBD2 call for D was not verified on the DNA. TRBV21-1 is a pseudogene segment. The CDR3 runs to 19 residues. CDR3 residues: CASSALRGRGTSGYNEQFF. The CDR3 nucleotides are TGTGCCAGCAGTGCTCTCCGGGGCAGGGGGACTAGCGGCTACAATGAGCAGTTCTTC.

This chain joins TRBV28 and TRBJ2-4, with 7 positions matching TRBD2. Trimming removed 8 bases from V and 0 bases from J; junction bases left unmatched: 1. The CDR3 has 13 residues. The germline V gene has CDR1 MDHEN and CDR2 SYDVKM. CDR3 amino acids: CASGLVAKNIQYF. The CDR3 region has the DNA TGTGCCAGCGGACTAGTAGCCAAAAACATTCAGTACTTC.

The genes are TRBV25-1 and TRBJ2-1; D gene uncertain. The germline CDR1 and CDR2 sequences are MGHDK and SYGVNS. The length of the CDR3 is 15 residues. The V end was cut by 3 bases, the J end by 3 bases, with 12 bases between. The CDR3 region has the DNA TGTGCCAGCAGTGATTCGGGTCTAGGCTACAATGAGCAGTTCTTC. This codes for CASSDSGLGYNEQFF.

This rearrangement joins TRBV28 to TRBJ1-5; 7 nucleotides line up with TRBD1. Germline assignment: CDR1 MDHEN and CDR2 SYDVKM. The CDR3 runs to 16 residues. J lost 6 bases, V lost 6 bases, and 14 bases had no gene match. For the CDR3, the DNA is TGTGCCAGCAGCTACACGACAGGGAGTAGGGGTCAGCCCCAGCATTTT. Protein sequence: CASSYTTGSRGQPQHF.

The chain carries TRBV11-1 and TRBJ2-1; D is ambiguous. Germline loops: CDR1 SGHAT, CDR2 FQDESV (reference sequence). The CDR3 length is 13 residues. V lost 2 bases and J 7 bases, leaving 9 bases between the germline ends. The CDR3 protein is CASSLSRGNEQFF. The CDR3 DNA is TGTGCCAGCAGCTTAAGCCGAGGAAATGAGCAGTTCTTC.

This chain connects TRBV5-1 to TRBJ2-7; possible D gene TRBD2, 5 bases. This CDR3 contains 15 residues. The V and J ends lost 5 bases and 5 bases respectively, with 20 bases between them. The germline V gene encodes CDR1 SGHRS and CDR2 YFSETQ. CDR3 in DNA: TGCGCCAGCAGGCAGGAGGTAAAATCCCTAAACGAGCAGTACTTC. Its translation is CASRQEVKSLNEQYF.

V is TRBV6-5 and J is TRBJ2-7; 8 positions match TRBD2. V shed 10 bases and J 2 bases; nucleotides not matched to a gene: 10. Germline CDR1 MNHEY, CDR2 SVGAGI. This CDR3 spans 14 amino acids. The CDR3 sequence is CATTYSGTPYEQYF. DNA for the CDR3: TGTGCCACCACTTATAGCGGGACCCCCTACGAGCAGTACTTC.

The chain is built from TRBV2 and TRBJ1-2; 8 bases match TRBD1. Germline V gene sequence: CDR1 SNHLY, CDR2 FYNNEI. The trim removed 4 bases at V and 4 bases at J, leaving 8 bases unmatched. The CDR3 consists of 15 residues. The CDR3 bases are TGTGCCAGCAGTGCACAGGACAGGGCCCTCTATGGCTACACCTTC. Its protein is CASSAQDRALYGYTF.

The V gene is TRBV4-1, the J gene TRBJ2-7; D possibly corresponds to TRBD1 (7 bases). V was trimmed by 0 bases and J by 9 bases, leaving 18 bases between them. CDR1 MGHRA and CDR2 YSYEKL come from the germline V gene. The CDR3 is 15 residues long. This chain's CDR3 is CASSQDARGAAGQYF. The CDR3 DNA reads TGCGCCAGCAGCCAAGATGCCAGGGGGGCTGCGGGGCAGTACTTC.

The genes are TRBV24-1 and TRBJ1-1, with a weak D call TRBD1 (5 bases). The ends were cut back, 0 bases at V and 7 bases at J, with 14 bases in the middle. CDR3 size: 15 residues. Germline loops: CDR1 KGHDR, CDR2 SFDVKD. This CDR3 reads CATSDLLLQGGEAFF. For the CDR3, the DNA is TGTGCCACCAGTGATTTGCTCCTTCAGGGCGGTGAAGCTTTCTTT.

This clone was detected once. V usage is TRBV29-1 and J usage is TRBJ2-3, with 7 bases aligning to TRBD2. Germline CDR1 SQVTM, CDR2 ANQGSEA. V lost 5 bases to trimming and J lost 0 bases; unmatched junction nucleotides: 2. The CDR3 spans 13 residues. The CDR3 sequence is CSVLSGSTDTQYF. Here the CDR3 DNA reads TGCAGCGTTCTTAGCGGGAGCACAGATACGCAGTATTTT.

This rearrangement joins TRBV5-6 to TRBJ1-6, with no clear D. Deletions cut 0 bases from V and 11 bases from J, with 12 bases between. This CDR3 spans 14 amino acids. The germline V gene encodes CDR1 SGHDT and CDR2 YYEEEE. The CDR3 nucleotides are TGTGCCAGCAGCTTGGGCCGGGGATCCGCACCCCTCCACTTT. It encodes CASSLGRGSAPLHF.

The chain is built from TRBV4-1 and TRBJ1-1, with no clear D. Germline V gene lookup returns CDR1 MGHRA and CDR2 YSYEKL. This CDR3 is built from 14 residues. Trimming stripped 1 base from V and 0 bases from J, with 6 bases between. The CDR3 sequence: CASSQGEVNTEAFF. In DNA, the CDR3 is TGCGCCAGCAGCCAAGGTGAGGTGAACACTGAAGCTTTCTTT.

The chain recombines TRBV6-2 or TRBV6-3 with TRBJ2-7; tentative D call: TRBD2 (5 bases). This CDR3 has 14 amino acids. The V and J ends lost 6 bases and 3 bases respectively, with 15 bases between them. Germline CDR1 and CDR2: MNHEY and SVGEGT. The CDR3 protein is CASSDLMGVYEQYF. In nucleotides, the CDR3 is TGTGCCAGCAGCGACCTAATGGGAGTCTACGAGCAGTACTTC.

CDR3 sequence reads: CASSRQGALNTEAFF. The CDR3 nucleotides read TGTGCCAGCAGCCGACAGGGGGCTCTGAACACTGAAGCTTTCTTT. V usage is TRBV7-8 and J usage is TRBJ1-1; 10 bases line up with TRBD1. CDR1 and CDR2 (germline): SGHVS, FQNEAQ. The CDR3 length is 15 residues. J gave up 0 bases and V 5 bases, and 3 bases lay outside the gene matches.